One and the same sample provided the 8 T cell receptor beta chains below, sequenced in a study of CD8 T cells in ankylosing spondylitis (dated by TCRdb to about 2017). Library construction relied on 5' RACE. Reads for this sample came from an Illumina HiSeq 2500. TCRdb reworked the public reads: Q25 trimming with fastp, MiXCR clone assembly, productive beta chains retained. CDR3 protein sequences are deduplicated, and each keeps its most common genes and DNA. This sample has 210,000 or so distinct CDR3 sequences in its table, and under 30% of those were observed once. 6.6% of the sample is in the top ten clones. Sequencing was carried out using blood, either unsorted or a sorted T cell fraction (not recorded which). Every receptor here comes from a male donor with ankylosing spondylitis or in good health (not recorded which).

A few counts support this clonotype. V is TRBV20-1 and J is TRBJ2-2, with 7 nucleotides matching TRBD2. Trimming removed 0 bases from V and 7 bases from J; junction bases left unmatched: 8. CDR1 and CDR2 from the germline V gene are DFQATT and SNEGSKA (reference sequence). The CDR3 loop spans 15 amino acids. The CDR3 coding sequence is TGCAGTGCTAGAGAATCCGCGGGAGCTCTCGGGGAGCTGTTTTTT. It is translated as CSARESAGALGELFF.

The gene calls are TRBV12-3 or TRBV12-4 and TRBJ2-1; D ambiguous. V lost 9 bases and J 12 bases, leaving 24 bases between the germline ends. The CDR3 spans 14 residues. CDR3: CASAPLGRARSQFF. The CDR3 nucleotides are TGTGCCAGTGCCCCACTGGGTCGGGCAAGGTCGCAGTTCTTC.

This clonotype showed up just a few times. This chain links TRBV20-1 with TRBJ2-1, with a tentative D call TRBD1 (5 bases). The CDR3 covers 17 residues. Germline V gene sequence: CDR1 DFQATT, CDR2 SNEGSKA (reference sequence). V lost 3 bases, J lost 4 bases, and 22 bases lay in between. The CDR3 sequence: CSARKLDTGLPYNEQFF. DNA of the CDR3: TGCAGTGCTAGGAAACTGGACACGGGTCTGCCTTACAATGAGCAGTTCTTC.

V is TRBV28 and J is TRBJ1-5; D is undetermined. V lost 11 bases, J lost 0 bases, and 8 bases lay in between. The germline V gene has CDR1 MDHEN and CDR2 SYDVKM. The CDR3 is 12 residues long. CDR3 loop: CAEGVSNQPQHF. The CDR3 bases are TGTGCCGAGGGAGTTAGCAATCAGCCCCAGCATTTT.

There are many counts of this clonotype. V is TRBV7-9 and J is TRBJ2-7, with a weak D call TRBD1 (6 bases). V dropped 3 bases and J dropped 5 bases, with 20 bases sitting between them. CDR1 SEHNR and CDR2 FQNEAQ come from the germline V gene (reference sequence). The CDR3 has 16 amino acids. DNA for the CDR3: TGTGCCAGCAGCTTGTATTTGGCAGGGGAACTGAACGAGCAGTACTTC. Translated, it gives CASSLYLAGELNEQYF.

The chain employs TRBV29-1 and TRBJ2-3; TRBD2 matches 9 bases. Looked up from germline, CDR1 is SQVTM and CDR2 is ANQGSEA. The CDR3 length is 13 residues. V shed 5 bases, J shed 5 bases, and the junction held 5 bases outside the gene matches. The CDR3 region has the DNA TGCAGCGTTCGAGCGGGAGGAGGAGATACGCAGTATTTT. Translating gives CSVRAGGGDTQYF.

The V gene is TRBV20-1, the J gene TRBJ1-5; 10 positions match TRBD1. Trimming at V came to 1 base and at J to 5 bases, leaving 5 bases not matched to a gene. Germline V CDR1 and CDR2: DFQATT, SNEGSKA (reference sequence). The CDR3 runs to 15 residues. The CDR3, as DNA: TGCAGTGCTAGAGTGGGAGGGACAGGGGATCAGCCCCAGCATTTT. It translates to CSARVGGTGDQPQHF.

The rearrangement uses TRBV9 and TRBJ2-3; D might be TRBD2 (6 bases). Trimming cost V 7 bases and J 0 bases, with 15 bases left between them. Germline assignment: CDR1 SGDLS and CDR2 YYNGEE. The CDR3 consists of 15 residues. The chain's CDR3 is CASGGASLSTDTQYF. Written as DNA, the CDR3 is TGTGCCAGCGGAGGGGCCTCCCTCAGCACAGATACGCAGTATTTT.